The 26 T cell receptor beta chains below were found in one sample sequenced in a study of T-cell reconstitution after alpha-beta-depleted transplantation in children. Using unique molecular identifiers, the investigators prepared the TCRbeta library. MiXCR was run by TCRdb on the PCR reads, yielding one entry per CDR3 protein. This sample has roughly 250,000 distinct CDR3 sequences; 8.2% occur once, and the top ten carry roughly 6%. Material: PBMCs, mostly from graft donor cells, obtained 180 days after TCRalphabeta/CD19-depleted stem cell transplant. These receptors were taken from a male patient aged 10 to 17 who had a stem cell transplant for acute lymphoblastic leukemia, so the T cells may come from the graft donor.

This clonotype was seen ten or more times. This rearrangement joins TRBV10-3 to TRBJ1-2; D possibly corresponds to TRBD1 (6 bases). The germline gives CDR1 ENHRY, CDR2 SYGVKD. This CDR3 has 14 amino acids. Trimming stripped 4 bases from V and 4 bases from J, with 13 bases between. This CDR3 reads CAISGGGQIYGYTF. CDR3 nucleotides: TGTGCCATCAGTGGTGGGGGGCAGATCTATGGCTACACCTTC.

This clonotype occurred many times. An end of the junction does not agree with germline; a read error may underlie this. The CDR3 reads CASSLAGGTSGNTIFF. The CDR3 DNA follows: TGTGCCAGCAGCTTAGCCGGAGGGACCTCTGGAAACACCATATTTTTT. The chain recombines TRBV7-2 with TRBJ1-3; possible D gene TRBD1, 5 bases. Germline lookup yields CDR1 SGHTA and CDR2 FQGNSA. The CDR3 totals 16 residues.

The rearrangement joins TRBV7-1 to TRBJ1-4; D is possibly TRBD1 (5 bases). TRBV7-1 carries the ORF label, with uncertain function. V was shortened by 3 bases and J by 0 bases, with 29 bases between the two germline ends. The CDR3 is 22 amino acids. The CDR3 bases are TGTGCCAGCAGCTCGGGGCTCCTAGGGTCTACCCGGGCCATGACAACTAATGAAAAACTGTTTTTT. This codes for CASSSGLLGSTRAMTTNEKLFF.

This clonotype was recorded many times. This chain uses TRBV18 with TRBJ1-1; a weak D match, TRBD1 (6 bases). The CDR3 is 14 residues long. Deletions cut 0 bases from V and 4 bases from J, with 9 bases between. Germline V gene sequence: CDR1 KGHSH, CDR2 LQKENI. The CDR3 reads CASSPPNRATEAFF. The CDR3, as DNA: TGTGCCAGCTCACCACCGAACAGGGCCACTGAAGCTTTCTTT.

This clonotype was seen many times. The genes are TRBV27 and TRBJ2-7; 10 nucleotides align to TRBD1. From germline, CDR1 is MNHEY and CDR2 SMNVEV (reference sequence). The CDR3 extends over 15 amino acids. Germline trimming cut 2 bases from V and 7 bases from J; bases unmatched to any gene: 8. The CDR3 loop reads CASSLGDRGRREQYF. Written as DNA, the CDR3 is TGTGCCAGCAGTTTAGGCGACAGGGGGCGTCGGGAGCAGTACTTC.

This clonotype was detected once. The gene calls are TRBV19 and TRBJ1-4, with a possible D match to TRBD1 (5 bases). This CDR3 region has 13 residues. Germline CDR1 is LNHDA and CDR2 is SQIVND (reference sequence). Trimming removed 4 bases from V and 3 bases from J, with 6 bases in between. CDR3 sequence (DNA): TGTGCCAGTAGTACGACAGCTAATGAAAAACTGTTTTTT. It is translated as CASSTTANEKLFF. Full variable domain (rest looked up from reference TRBV19 and TRBJ1-4): DGGITQSPKYLFRKEGQNVTLSCEQNLNHDAMYWYRQDPGQGLRLIYYSQIVNDFQKGDIAEGYSVSREKKESFPLTVTSAQKNPTAFYLCASSTTANEKLFFGSGTQLSVL.

This clonotype was found many times. The CDR3 spells CAISEFHERDRAYEQYF. CDR3 nucleotide sequence: TGTGCCATCAGTGAATTTCATGAACGGGACAGAGCCTACGAGCAGTACTTC. The V and J genes are TRBV10-3 and TRBJ2-7, with 7 nucleotides matching TRBD1. The junction had 13 bases not matched to a gene; V was cut back by 3 bases and J by 2 bases. Per the germline V gene, CDR1 is ENHRY and CDR2 is SYGVKD. This CDR3 has 17 amino acids.

This clonotype came up many times. The chain is built from TRBV5-1 and TRBJ1-1; 7 nucleotides match TRBD1. With V trimmed by 0 bases and J by 7 bases, 3 bases remained unmatched. Germline V lookup: CDR1 SGHRS, CDR2 YFSETQ. The length of the CDR3 is 13 residues. The CDR3 nucleotides read TGCGCCAGCAGCTTGGAGGGGGCGGGTGAAGCTTTCTTT. Amino acids: CASSLEGAGEAFF.

This clonotype was found many times. The J gene is TRBJ1-5, the V gene TRBV12-3 or TRBV12-4; TRBD1 matches at 10 bases. The CDR3 extends over 13 amino acids. The junction had 3 bases not matched to a gene; V was cut back by 6 bases and J by 7 bases. The CDR3 here is CASRGQGRQPQHF. CDR3 in DNA: TGTGCCAGCAGGGGACAGGGGCGACAGCCCCAGCATTTT.

This clonotype was observed many times. The chain joins TRBV18 to TRBJ1-1; 8 bases are a match to TRBD1. The CDR3 covers 15 residues. Germline V gene lookup returns CDR1 KGHSH and CDR2 LQKENI. J lost 2 bases, V lost 3 bases, and 5 bases had no gene match. The CDR3 region is CASSPRTGYNTEAFF. The CDR3 DNA follows: TGTGCCAGCTCACCCCGGACAGGGTACAACACTGAAGCTTTCTTT. The full variable domain, with the rest looked up from reference TRBV18 and TRBJ1-1, is NAGVMQNPRHLVRRRGQEARLRCSPMKGHSHVYWYRQLPEEGLKFMVYLQKENIIDESGMPKERFSAEFPKEGPSILRIQQVVRGDSAAYFCASSPRTGYNTEAFFGQGTRLTVV.

With respect to this clonotype: A much larger clone sits a single nucleotide away, making a read error possible. This sequence joins TRBV7-3 and TRBJ2-5; weak D call: TRBD2 (5 bases). V lost 1 base to trimming and J lost 4 bases, with 10 bases between them. The CDR3 consists of 14 residues. From germline, CDR1 is SGHTA and CDR2 FQGTGA. CDR3 protein: CASSLNPAAETQYF. The CDR3, as DNA: TGTGCCAGCAGCTTAAACCCAGCGGCAGAGACCCAGTACTTC.

There are a few counts of this clonotype. The V gene is TRBV11-2, the J gene TRBJ2-5; the match to TRBD2 covers 15 bases. Germline V gene lookup returns CDR1 SGHAT and CDR2 FQNNGV. V lost 5 bases, J lost 2 bases, and 9 bases stayed unmatched. CDR3 length: 18 amino acids. Here the CDR3 DNA reads TGTGCCAGCAGCCCCGGACTAGCGGGAGGGCCGAAGCAAGAGACCCAGTACTTC. This translates into CASSPGLAGGPKQETQYF.

This chain links TRBV12-5 with TRBJ2-3; TRBD2 matches at 10 bases. V was pared by 6 bases and J by 2 bases, with 11 bases of the junction left unmatched. The CDR3 contains 17 residues. Germline V gives CDR1 LGHNT, CDR2 FRNRAP. CDR3 sequence: CASGVKPLAGATDTQYF. The CDR3 coding sequence is TGTGCTAGTGGGGTGAAGCCCCTAGCGGGAGCCACAGATACGCAGTATTTT.

This clonotype was detected ten times or more. This chain links TRBV11-2 with TRBJ2-4; D is perhaps TRBD2 (5 bases). The CDR3 has 14 residues. V lost 2 bases, J lost 3 bases, and 8 bases lay in between. Germline-derived CDR1 and CDR2 are SGHAT and FQNNGV. CDR3 in DNA: TGTGCCAGCAGCTTATGGGGAGTCAAAAACATTCAGTACTTC. Translating gives CASSLWGVKNIQYF.

In this sample, this clonotype turned up many times. The chain joins TRBV12-3 or TRBV12-4 to TRBJ2-1, with D perhaps matching TRBD2 (5 bases). The CDR3 is 16 amino acids. Trimming cost V 3 bases and J 6 bases, with 18 bases left between them. CDR3 DNA: TGTGCCAGCAGTTTGATCATACTAGAGTGTAGCAATGAGCAGTTCTTC. Residues: CASSLIILECSNEQFF.

There are many counts of this clonotype. The CDR3 sequence: CASSLLDRFYEQYF. The DNA for the CDR3 is TGTGCCAGCAGTCTCCTGGACAGGTTCTACGAGCAGTACTTC. The chain recombines TRBV28 with TRBJ2-7; 7 bases line up with TRBD1. The ends lost 5 bases at V and 3 bases at J; junction bases unmatched: 7. CDR1 and CDR2 (germline): MDHEN, SYDVKM. The CDR3 has 14 amino acids.

This clonotype was seen a few times. The chain couples TRBV7-9 to TRBJ2-7, with D hard to call. Per germline, CDR1 SEHNR and CDR2 FQNEAQ (reference sequence). The CDR3 loop spans 12 amino acids. Trimming took off 4 bases at V and 4 bases at J, with 8 bases between the two ends. The CDR3 nucleotides are TGTGCCAGCAGCTGGGTTCCATACGAGCAGTACTTC. Translated, it gives CASSWVPYEQYF.

This clonotype was picked up many times. The chain uses TRBV20-1 and TRBJ2-1, with 7 bases lining up with TRBD2. With V trimmed by 5 bases and J by 3 bases, 4 bases remained unmatched. In germline, CDR1 is DFQATT, CDR2 SNEGSKA (reference sequence). The CDR3 totals 13 residues. In DNA form, the CDR3 reads TGCAGTGCTTCTCCTAGCGGCTACAATGAGCAGTTCTTC. This codes for CSASPSGYNEQFF.

This clonotype has ten or more counts. This rearrangement joins TRBV7-3 to TRBJ2-1; D not resolved. The CDR3 runs 13 residues. Germline assignment: CDR1 SGHTA and CDR2 FQGTGA. Trimming left V 1 base short and J 5 bases short, with 6 bases between. In nucleotides, the CDR3 is TGTGCCAGCAGCTTAAACCTTCACAATGAGCAGTTCTTC. Amino acids: CASSLNLHNEQFF.

This clonotype has a count of ten or more. The CDR3 nucleotides read TGTGCCAGCAGTTATGGGACTACCTCCTACGAGCAGTACTTC. Amino acids: CASSYGTTSYEQYF. This chain connects TRBV6-5 to TRBJ2-7, with 7 bases that match TRBD2. The J segment lost 0 bases and the V segment lost 3 bases, leaving 2 bases of the junction unmatched. The CDR3 has 14 residues. CDR1 MNHEY and CDR2 SVGAGI come from the germline V gene.

This clonotype was detected many times. The chain links TRBV3-1 to TRBJ2-5, with 7 bases matching TRBD2. The CDR3 covers 15 residues. The germline gives CDR1 LGHDT, CDR2 YNNKEL (reference sequence). With V trimmed by 2 bases and J by 5 bases, 8 bases remained unmatched. The CDR3 region has the DNA TGTGCCAGCAGCCAACCAGCGGGGCGGACGGAGACCCAGTACTTC. As protein: CASSQPAGRTETQYF.

In its sample, this clonotype was seen many times. V usage is TRBV6-5 and J usage is TRBJ1-3; the match to TRBD1 covers 8 bases. Trimming took 4 bases from V and 1 from J; bases not matched to a gene: 15. There are 19 residues in the CDR3. Germline CDR1 reads MNHEY; CDR2 reads SVGAGI. For the CDR3, the DNA is TGTGCCAGCAGTTTTGACAGGGGATGGACCCCCACTTCTGGAAACACCATATATTTT. Its translation: CASSFDRGWTPTSGNTIYF.

This clonotype was seen repeatedly, ten times or more. The CDR3 DNA sequence: TGTGCCAGCAGCCGAGGGACAGTCAATCAGCCCCAGCATTTT. Translation gives CASSRGTVNQPQHF. The rearrangement uses TRBV12-3 or TRBV12-4 and TRBJ1-5, with 7 bases lining up with TRBD1. The trim removed 6 bases at V and 3 bases at J, leaving 5 bases unmatched. This CDR3 has 14 amino acids.

With regard to this clonotype: This sequence may be a read error, since a much larger clone differs from it by one base. The V and J genes are TRBV4-3 and TRBJ2-1, with a possible D match to TRBD1 (7 bases). CDR1 LGHNA and CDR2 YSLEER come from the germline V gene. This CDR3 is 14 amino acids long. Here the CDR3 DNA reads TGCGCCAGCACGTCAGGGGGGCGGAAAAATGACCAGTTCTTC. This encodes CASTSGGRKNDQFF.

This clonotype was seen ten or more times. The CDR3 spells CASSYPLTEATNEKLFF. CDR3 nucleotide sequence: TGTGCCAGCAGTTACCCTTTGACCGAAGCAACTAATGAAAAACTGTTTTTT. The chain joins TRBV6-5 to TRBJ1-4; D gene unclear. The germline CDR1 and CDR2 sequences are MNHEY and SVGAGI. Deletions cut 2 bases from V and 0 bases from J, with 13 bases between. The CDR3 covers 17 residues.

This clonotype occurred many times. This chain links TRBV7-2 with TRBJ2-3; TRBD2 is a possible D gene (6 bases). Per germline, CDR1 SGHTA and CDR2 FQGNSA. Trimming pared 4 bases from V and 7 bases from J, leaving 12 bases between. The CDR3 loop spans 13 amino acids. The CDR3 nucleotides read TGTGCCAGCAGCTCTCTAGCGTCGCATACGCAGTATTTT. This codes for CASSSLASHTQYF.